In its sample, the clone carrying this T cell receptor beta chain was seen once. Antigen unknown. This sample was included in a study of OX40 agonist ivuxolimab in advanced cancers. Overall study: Ivuxolimab, an antibody that agonizes OX40 (CD134), was administered to the patients. Two patients with cutaneous melanoma and one with hepatocellular carcinoma, three in total, showed partial responses. Study outcomes and limitations: More expanded clones were found, on average, in CD8+ than in CD4+ T cells.

Sequencing was performed with immunoSEQ multiplex PCR; in TCRdb, only in-frame clones are kept and a portion is missing. The profile shows about 24,000 clones, roughly 88% of them singletons. The clonotype comes from an adult with an advanced solid tumor such as melanoma, head and neck, liver or kidney cancer. The sample consisted of CD4+ or CD8+ T cells sorted from blood, taken in a trial of the OX40 agonist ivuxolimab.

As DNA, the CDR3 is TGCGCCAGCAGCTTGGCCGGGGTCGGGCTGAGCTCCTACAATGAGCAGTTCTTC. Its translation: CASSLAGVGLSSYNEQFF. The V call is TRBV5-1, the J call TRBJ2-1, with D possibly being TRBD2 (5 bases). V dropped 0 bases and J dropped 0 bases, with 16 bases sitting between them. CDR1 SGHRS and CDR2 YFSETQ come from the germline V gene. This CDR3 spans 18 amino acids.